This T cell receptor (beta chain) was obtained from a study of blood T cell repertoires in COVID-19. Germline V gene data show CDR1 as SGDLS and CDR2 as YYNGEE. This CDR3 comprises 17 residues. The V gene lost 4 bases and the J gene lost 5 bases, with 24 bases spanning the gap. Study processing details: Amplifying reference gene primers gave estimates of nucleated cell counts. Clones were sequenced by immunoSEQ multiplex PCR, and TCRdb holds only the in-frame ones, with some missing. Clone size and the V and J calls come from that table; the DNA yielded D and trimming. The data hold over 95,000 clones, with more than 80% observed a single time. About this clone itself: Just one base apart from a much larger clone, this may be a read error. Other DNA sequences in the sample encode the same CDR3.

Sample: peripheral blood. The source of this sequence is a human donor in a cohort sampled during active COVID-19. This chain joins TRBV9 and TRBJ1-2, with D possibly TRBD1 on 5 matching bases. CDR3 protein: CASSPGGGKGFGYGYTF. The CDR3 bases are TGTGCCAGCAGCCCCGGCGGGGGAAAAGGGTTCGGTTATGGCTACACCTTC.